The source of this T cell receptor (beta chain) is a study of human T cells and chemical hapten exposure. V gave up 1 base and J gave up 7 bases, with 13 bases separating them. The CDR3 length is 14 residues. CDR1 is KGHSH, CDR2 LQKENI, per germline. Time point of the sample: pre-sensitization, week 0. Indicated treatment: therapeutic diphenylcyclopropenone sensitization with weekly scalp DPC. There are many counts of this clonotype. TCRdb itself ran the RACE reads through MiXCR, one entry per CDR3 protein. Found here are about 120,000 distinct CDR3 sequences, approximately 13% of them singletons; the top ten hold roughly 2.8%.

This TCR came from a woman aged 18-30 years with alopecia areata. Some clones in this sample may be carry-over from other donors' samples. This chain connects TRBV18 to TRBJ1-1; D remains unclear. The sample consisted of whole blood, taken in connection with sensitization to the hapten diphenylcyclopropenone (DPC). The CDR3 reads CASSPRSGDIEAFF. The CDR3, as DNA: TGTGCCAGCTCACCACGGTCCGGGGATATTGAAGCTTTCTTT. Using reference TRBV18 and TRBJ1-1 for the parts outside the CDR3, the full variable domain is NAGVMQNPRHLVRRRGQEARLRCSPMKGHSHVYWYRQLPEEGLKFMVYLQKENIIDESGMPKERFSAEFPKEGPSILRIQQVVRGDSAAYFCASSPRSGDIEAFFGQGTRLTVV.